The T cell receptor beta chain described here comes from a study of post-analysis software for immune sequencing data. Study details: Relapsing-remitting, secondary progressive and progressive-relapsing multiple sclerosis were all included among the disease courses.

Trimming removed 5 bases from V and 6 bases from J; junction bases left unmatched: 14. From germline, CDR1 is MNHEY and CDR2 SMNVEV (reference sequence). The CDR3 spans 16 residues. Built from TCR beta cDNA, the libraries had unique molecular identifiers in them. TCRdb itself ran the PCR reads through MiXCR, one entry per CDR3 protein. The sample shows 650,000 to 850,000 distinct CDR3 sequences, 53% of them seen only once. In its sample, this clonotype was seen a few times. Its antigen is not known. Regarding the study as a whole: Multiple sclerosis patients had significantly lower normalized Chao1 diversity than controls. TRBV5-6, TRBV5-1 and TRBV20-1 belonged to a set of five TRBV segments that were more frequent in patients than controls. By F measure, samples from a shared preparation batch strongly co-clustered.

The chain links TRBV27 to TRBJ1-2; TRBD1 agrees at 8 bases. The TCR was taken from a girl aged 5 to 17 with multiple sclerosis. Sequencing was done on a sample of blood. The CDR3 DNA is TGTGCCAGCAGTCCCTCACGACAGGGGATCTCGAATGGCTACACCTTC. Its protein product is CASSPSRQGISNGYTF.